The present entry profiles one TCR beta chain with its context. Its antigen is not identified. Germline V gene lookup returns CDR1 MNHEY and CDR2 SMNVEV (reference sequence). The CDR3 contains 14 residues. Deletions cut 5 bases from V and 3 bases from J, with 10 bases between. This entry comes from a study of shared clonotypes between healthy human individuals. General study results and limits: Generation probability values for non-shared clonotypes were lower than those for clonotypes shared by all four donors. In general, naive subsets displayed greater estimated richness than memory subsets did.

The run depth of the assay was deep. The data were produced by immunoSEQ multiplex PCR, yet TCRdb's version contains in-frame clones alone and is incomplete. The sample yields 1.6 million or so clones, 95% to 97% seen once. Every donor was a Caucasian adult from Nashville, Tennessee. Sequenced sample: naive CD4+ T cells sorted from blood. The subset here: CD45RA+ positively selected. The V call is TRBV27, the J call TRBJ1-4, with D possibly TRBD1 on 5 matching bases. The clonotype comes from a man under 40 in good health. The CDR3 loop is CASSMGTANEKLFF. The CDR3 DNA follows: TGTGCCAGCAGTATGGGGACTGCTAATGAAAAACTGTTTTTT.